The clone carrying this T cell receptor (beta chain) was seen only a few times. This specimen belongs to a study of graft-versus-host responses after intestinal transplantation. Study-level results: Declines in HvG clones occurring early post-transplant were associated with peak circulating GvH clone levels.

V lost 5 bases and J lost 6; bases outside the gene matches: 6. The CDR3 is 14 amino acids. Germline V gene data show CDR1 as KGHSY and CDR2 as FQNENV. Profiled with immunoSEQ multiplex PCR; TCRdb holds only in-frame clones, not every one. Among 9,900 or so clones, 25% to 30% were seen once, and the ten largest hold under 8%. Plates contained about 200,000 CFSE-labeled responder cells and about 200,000 irradiated, violet-dye-labeled stimulator cells. This chain connects TRBV16 to TRBJ1-2; 10 bases match TRBD1. The sequence was obtained from a human patient who received an intestinal transplant. Sequencing was performed on alloreactive CD8+ T cells from a mixed lymphocyte reaction culture, taken before intestinal transplant. Subset noted: CFSE-low proliferating T cells sorted from approximately 6-day pre-transplant mixed lymphocyte reaction (GvH or HvG direction). The CDR3 is CASSADRGLNGYTF. The CDR3 nucleotides read TGTGCCAGCAGCGCCGACAGGGGGCTCAATGGCTACACCTTC.